Following are 4 T cell receptor beta chains from one sample sequenced in a study of OX40 agonist ivuxolimab in advanced cancers. TCRdb's table, derived via immunoSEQ multiplex PCR, lists solely in-frame clones and lacks some. The profile shows more than 80,000 clones, 70% to 90% of them singletons. Source: CD4+ or CD8+ T cells sorted from blood, taken in a trial of the OX40 agonist ivuxolimab. Receptors originate from an adult with an advanced solid tumor such as melanoma, head and neck, liver or kidney cancer.

In nucleotides, the CDR3 is TGTGCCAGCAGCTTAGACGGGACTAGCACAGATACGCAGTATTTT. Amino acid sequence: CASSLDGTSTDTQYF. This rearrangement joins TRBV11-2 to TRBJ2-3; possibly TRBD2 for D (6 bases). Trimming took off 0 bases at V and 0 bases at J, with 7 bases between the two ends. Germline V gene lookup returns CDR1 SGHAT and CDR2 FQNNGV. This CDR3 has 15 amino acids. Variable domain in full (rest from reference TRBV11-2 and TRBJ2-3): EAGVAQSPRYKIIEKRQSVAFWCNPISGHATLYWYQQILGQGPKLLIQFQNNGVVDDSQLPKDRFSAERLKGVDSTLKIQPAKLEDSAVYLCASSLDGTSTDTQYFGPGTRLTVL.

This chain joins TRBV7-8 and TRBJ1-1; the D is unclear. The CDR3 runs 12 residues. The V and J ends lost 6 bases and 4 bases respectively, with 9 bases between them. Germline V gene data show CDR1 as SGHVS and CDR2 as FQNEAQ. CDR3 coding DNA: TGTGCCAGCAGTATCATGGGCACTGAAGCTTTCTTT. It yields the protein CASSIMGTEAFF.

The genes are TRBV7-3 and TRBJ1-5, with 8 nucleotides matching TRBD1. Germline CDR1 reads SGHTA; CDR2 reads FQGTGA. J was trimmed by 7 bases and V by 5 bases; bases with no gene match: 4. The CDR3 totals 13 residues. The CDR3 sequence is CASSQGAGQPQHF. The CDR3, as DNA: TGTGCCAGCAGCCAGGGGGCCGGGCAGCCCCAGCATTTT.

CDR3 nucleotide sequence: TGTGCCAGCACCCCTGGGACAGCATCCTACGAGCAGTACTTC. Translated, it gives CASTPGTASYEQYF. The rearrangement uses TRBV28 and TRBJ2-7; 7 bases line up with TRBD1. CDR1 and CDR2 (germline): MDHEN, SYDVKM. V lost 7 bases and J lost 1; bases outside the gene matches: 7. The length of the CDR3 is 14 residues.